The source of this TCR beta chain is a study of blood T cell repertoires in COVID-19. Across the study: Sites across the United States, Italy and Spain contributed samples from acute and convalescent COVID-19.

In the authors' methods: For nucleated cells, counts were estimated from reference gene primer amplification. Sequencing was performed with immunoSEQ multiplex PCR; in TCRdb, only in-frame clones are kept and a portion is missing. The DNA gave D and trimming, while V, J and clone size come from that table. This table holds under 150,000 clones, roughly 80% found once. This clone has only one observation. The germline CDR1 and CDR2 sequences are MDHEN and SYDVKM. The ends were cut back, 8 bases at V and 0 bases at J, with 16 bases in the middle. CDR3 length: 16 amino acids. The chain is built from TRBV28 and TRBJ2-2, with a tentative D call TRBD1 (5 bases). The sequenced sample consisted of peripheral blood. This sequence was found in a man aged 50 to 60 with active or convalescent COVID-19. The CDR3 loop reads CASAVIRTSNTGELFF. The CDR3 DNA follows: TGTGCCAGCGCTGTGATCAGGACATCGAACACCGGGGAGCTGTTTTTT. Together with reference TRBV28 and TRBJ2-2, the CDR3 gives the full variable domain: DVKVTQSSRYLVKRTGEKVFLECVQDMDHENMFWYRQDPGLGLRLIYFSYDVKMKEKGDIPEGYSVSREKKERFSLILESASTNQTSMYLCASAVIRTSNTGELFFGEGSRLTVL.